The present TCR beta chain was sequenced within a study of technical replicates of blood from a handful of donors (dated by TCRdb to 2016 to 2017). Library prep was done by the immunoSEQ multiplex PCR assay. TCRdb took over this immuneACCESS table, retaining in-frame rearrangements with V and J assigned. Such tables are incomplete; in checked studies, under half of the missing clones stem from an unresolved V gene, and the remainder is unexplained. This sample is represented by roughly 80,000 clones; 90% to 95% of them were singletons. Of the sample, 0.2% to 0.25% is held by the ten largest clones. In the case of this clone: It lacks a known antigen. No clone much larger than this one lies a single base away; base qualities are absent.

The sequenced material came from T cells isolated from PBMCs. The sequence came from a human donor in good health.

The encoded CDR3 is CASSNRDRSNQPQHF. At the DNA level, the sequence is TGTGCCAGCAGCAACCGGGACAGAAGCAATCAGCCCCAGCATTTT. Recombination linked TRBV6-6 to TRBJ1-5; 7 junctional bases match TRBD1. The CDR3 has 15 amino acids, counting the end cysteine and phenylalanine. Left in the record is the CDR3 DNA by itself, 45 bases read in frame from the first base. CDR1 MNHNY and CDR2 SVGAGI are derived from the germline V gene (reference sequence). The V end gives up 6 bases and the J end 1 base, leaving 6 bases in the junction not matched to a gene.